A single sample is the source of the 15 T cell receptor beta chains below, sequenced in a study of blood T cell repertoires in COVID-19. Some clones are missing from TCRdb's copy, which holds only in-frame ones; the method was immunoSEQ multiplex PCR. The table records roughly 200,000 clones, 80% to 90% of them present only once. Sequencing was done on a sample of PBMCs or T cells enriched from blood (not recorded which). These receptors were taken from a man between 18 and 35 years old with acute COVID-19.

The genes are TRBV11-2 and TRBJ2-3, with 14 bases that match TRBD2. V lost 5 bases to trimming and J lost 0 bases; unmatched junction nucleotides: 1. Looked up from germline, CDR1 is SGHAT and CDR2 is FQNNGV. This CDR3 has 16 residues. CDR3 in DNA: TGTGCCAGCAGCCGGACTAGCGGGGGGAGCACAGATACGCAGTATTTT. Translating it yields CASSRTSGGSTDTQYF.

The chain links TRBV19 to TRBJ2-5, with D unresolved. The CDR3 is 12 amino acids. Trimming pared 5 bases from V and 0 bases from J, leaving 4 bases between. The germline V gene encodes CDR1 LNHDA and CDR2 SQIVND (reference sequence). The CDR3, as DNA: TGTGCCAGTAGTCCCGACCAAGAGACCCAGTACTTC. It codes for CASSPDQETQYF.

V gene TRBV28 combines with J gene TRBJ1-6; D call uncertain. Germline lookup yields CDR1 MDHEN and CDR2 SYDVKM. This CDR3 contains 11 residues. Trimming removed 7 bases at V and 11 bases at J, with 9 bases between. This CDR3 reads CASTSDTPLHF. DNA for the CDR3: TGTGCCAGCACCTCAGATACACCCCTCCACTTT.

The sample holds one count of this clone. V usage is TRBV4-1 and J usage is TRBJ2-3, with TRBD2 matching 10 bases. J lost 2 bases, V lost 3 bases, and 2 bases had no gene match. CDR3 size: 15 residues. CDR1 MGHRA and CDR2 YSYEKL come from the germline V gene. CDR3 sequence: CASSHLAGATDTQYF. DNA for the CDR3: TGCGCCAGCAGCCACCTAGCGGGAGCCACAGATACGCAGTATTTT.

This clone was detected once. V gene TRBV30 combines with J gene TRBJ2-1; D may be TRBD2 (6 bases). Germline CDR1 reads GTSNPN; CDR2 reads SVGIG (reference sequence). V was trimmed by 4 bases and J by 9 bases, leaving 16 bases between them. The length of the CDR3 is 13 residues. CDR3 amino acids: CAWMHVGGVEQFF. The CDR3 DNA is TGTGCCTGGATGCACGTGGGGGGAGTTGAGCAGTTCTTC.

V and J are TRBV19 and TRBJ2-3; maybe TRBD1 (5 bases). V was cut by 6 bases and J by 0 bases, with 13 bases left in between. CDR3 length equals 15 residues. Germline V lookup: CDR1 LNHDA, CDR2 SQIVND (reference sequence). The CDR3 DNA reads as TGTGCCAGTAGACGGACACTACTTAGCACAGATACGCAGTATTTT. Translating gives CASRRTLLSTDTQYF.

In this sample, this clone turned up a few times. V and J are TRBV18 and TRBJ2-5; 7 bases match TRBD2. CDR1 is KGHSH and CDR2 is LQKENI in the germline V gene. CDR3 length: 15 amino acids. Unmatched junction bases numbered 8, after V lost 3 bases and J lost 4 bases. The CDR3 DNA is TGTGCCAGCTCACCCCAATCTTTAGCGGGAGAGACCCAGTACTTC. As protein: CASSPQSLAGETQYF.

The V gene is TRBV7-2, the J gene TRBJ2-7; TRBD1 matches at 8 bases. V was clipped by 5 bases and J by 3 bases; unmatched bases: 6. Germline values: CDR1 SGHTA, CDR2 FQGNSA. The CDR3 has 14 residues. The CDR3 loop is CASSGTGGDYEQYF. The CDR3 nucleotides read TGTGCCAGCAGCGGTACAGGGGGAGACTACGAGCAGTACTTC.

Concerning this clone: A read error may account for a junction end that differs from germline. Here the CDR3 reads CASSTSPFTNTGELFF. The CDR3 DNA reads TGTGCTAGTAGTACTAGCCCCTTCACGAACACCGGGGAGCTGTTTTTT. The gene calls are TRBV19 and TRBJ2-2; a possible D gene is TRBD2 (6 bases). Germline values: CDR1 LNHDA, CDR2 SQIVND (reference sequence). The CDR3 is made up of 16 amino acids.

This chain uses TRBV28 with TRBJ1-3; a weak D match, TRBD1 (6 bases). V was cut by 4 bases and J by 0 bases, with 19 bases left in between. The V gene's germline CDR1 is MDHEN and CDR2 SYDVKM. CDR3 length equals 18 residues. CDR3 region: CASSSTGAGGLSGNTIYF. The DNA of the CDR3 is TGTGCCAGCAGTTCCACGGGGGCGGGGGGACTCTCTGGAAACACCATATATTTT.

This chain links TRBV11-2 with TRBJ1-2, with 8 nucleotides matching TRBD1. Germline V gene data show CDR1 as SGHAT and CDR2 as FQNNGV. The CDR3 sequence is 13 residues long. V lost 5 bases to trimming and J lost 4 bases; unmatched junction nucleotides: 3. CDR3: CASSRTGLYGYTF. DNA for the CDR3: TGTGCCAGCAGCCGGACAGGGCTCTATGGCTACACCTTC.

The chain couples TRBV7-3 to TRBJ1-1; D is possibly TRBD1 (6 bases). The V gene's germline CDR1 is SGHTA and CDR2 FQGTGA. The CDR3 extends over 17 amino acids. V lost 2 bases and J 2 bases, leaving 18 bases between the germline ends. The CDR3 reads CASSLSGGSGPNTEAFF. CDR3 DNA sequence: TGTGCCAGCAGCTTATCGGGGGGCTCGGGCCCCAACACTGAAGCTTTCTTT.

V usage is TRBV5-4 and J usage is TRBJ2-1; 9 nucleotides line up with TRBD2. The ends lost 7 bases at V and 9 bases at J; junction bases unmatched: 8. The CDR3 consists of 13 residues. From germline, CDR1 is SGHNT and CDR2 YYREEE (reference sequence). CDR3 residues: CASALAGRSEQFF. CDR3 DNA: TGTGCCAGCGCCCTAGCGGGACGTAGTGAGCAGTTCTTC.

The J gene is TRBJ2-6, the V gene TRBV6-2 or TRBV6-3, with D unclear. Germline V lookup: CDR1 MNHEY, CDR2 SVGEGT. Trimming left V 4 bases short and J 0 bases short, with 7 bases between. The CDR3 length is 15 residues. CDR3 sequence: CASSSDNSGANVLTF. As DNA, the CDR3 is TGTGCCAGCAGTTCCGACAACTCTGGGGCCAACGTCCTGACTTTC.

This clone was seen a single time. This chain links TRBV5-6 with TRBJ2-7; 10 nucleotides align to TRBD1. The CDR3 consists of 16 residues. V was pared by 4 bases and J by 0 bases, with 7 bases of the junction left unmatched. Looked up from germline, CDR1 is SGHDT and CDR2 is YYEEEE. CDR3 loop: CASSGTGDWSSYEQYF. CDR3 in DNA: TGTGCCAGCAGCGGGACAGGGGATTGGAGCTCCTACGAGCAGTACTTC.